The sample holds a few counts of the clone carrying this T cell receptor (beta chain). The antigen remains undetermined. This sample was included in a study of response to subunit inactivated influenza vaccine. TCRdb used MiXCR to reprocess the RT-PCR reads, holding one entry per CDR3 protein. The table records 500,000 to 750,000 distinct CDR3 sequences, 11% to 15% of them present only once. Study observations and caveats: Authors suggested that a seasonal influenza vaccination recruits few new T cells each time.

This CDR3 has 15 amino acids. V was trimmed by 5 bases and J by 1 base, leaving 15 bases between them. Germline-derived CDR1 and CDR2 are GTSNPN and SVGIG (reference sequence). The V call is TRBV30, the J call TRBJ2-4; either TRBD1 or TRBD2 may fit D (6 bases each). Sequenced here: PBMCs from blood, sampled 11 to 12 days after vaccination. The sequence was collected from a man over 45 who received an inactivated influenza vaccine. CDR3 sequence: CAWGGGSGAKNIQYF. CDR3 DNA: TGTGCCTGGGGTGGGGGCAGCGGGGCCAAAAACATTCAGTACTTC.